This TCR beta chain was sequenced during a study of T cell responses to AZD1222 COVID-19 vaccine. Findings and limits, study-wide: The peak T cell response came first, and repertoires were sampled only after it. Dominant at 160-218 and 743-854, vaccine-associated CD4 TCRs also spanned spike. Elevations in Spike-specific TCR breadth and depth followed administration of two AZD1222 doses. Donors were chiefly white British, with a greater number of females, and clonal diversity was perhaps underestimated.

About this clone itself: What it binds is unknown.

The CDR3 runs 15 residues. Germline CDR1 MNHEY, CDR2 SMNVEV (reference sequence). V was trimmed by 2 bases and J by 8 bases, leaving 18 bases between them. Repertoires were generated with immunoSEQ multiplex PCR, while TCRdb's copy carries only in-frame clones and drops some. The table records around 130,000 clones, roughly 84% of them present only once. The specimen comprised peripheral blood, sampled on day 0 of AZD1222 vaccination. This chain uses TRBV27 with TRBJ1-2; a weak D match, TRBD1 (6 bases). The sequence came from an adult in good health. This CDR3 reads CASSLVGAGEPGYTF. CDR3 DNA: TGTGCCAGCAGTTTAGTAGGCGCAGGGGAACCCGGCTACACCTTC.